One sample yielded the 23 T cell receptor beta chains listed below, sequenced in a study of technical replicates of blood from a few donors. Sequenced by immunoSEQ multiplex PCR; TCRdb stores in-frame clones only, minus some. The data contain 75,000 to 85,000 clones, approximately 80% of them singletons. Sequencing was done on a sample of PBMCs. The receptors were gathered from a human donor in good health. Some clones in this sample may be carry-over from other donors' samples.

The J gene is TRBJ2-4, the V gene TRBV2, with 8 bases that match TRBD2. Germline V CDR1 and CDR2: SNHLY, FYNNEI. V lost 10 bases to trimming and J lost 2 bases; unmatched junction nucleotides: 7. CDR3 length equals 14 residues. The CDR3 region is CATIAGRTKNIQYF. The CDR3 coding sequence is TGTGCCACCATAGCGGGAAGGACCAAAAACATTCAGTACTTC.

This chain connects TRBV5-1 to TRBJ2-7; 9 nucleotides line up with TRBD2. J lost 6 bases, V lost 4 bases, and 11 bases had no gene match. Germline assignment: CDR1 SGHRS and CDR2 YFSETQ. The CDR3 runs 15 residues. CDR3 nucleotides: TGCGCCAGCAGCCTACCGAGCGGGGGGCGCCTCGAGCAGTACTTC. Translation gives CASSLPSGGRLEQYF.

This CDR3 reads CASSFGPMEDYSQPQHF. The DNA for the CDR3 is TGTGCCAGCAGCTTCGGACCTATGGAGGATTATAGTCAGCCCCAGCATTTT. The J gene is TRBJ1-5, the V gene TRBV5-6; D remains unclear. V dropped 2 bases and J dropped 6 bases, with 21 bases sitting between them. This CDR3 has 17 amino acids. Germline CDR1 and CDR2: SGHDT and YYEEEE.

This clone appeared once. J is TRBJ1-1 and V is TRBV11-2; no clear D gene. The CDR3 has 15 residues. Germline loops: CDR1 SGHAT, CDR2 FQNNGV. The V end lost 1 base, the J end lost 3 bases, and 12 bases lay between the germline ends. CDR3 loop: CASSLVFWPDTEAFF. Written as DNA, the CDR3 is TGTGCCAGCAGCTTAGTTTTTTGGCCAGACACTGAAGCTTTCTTT.

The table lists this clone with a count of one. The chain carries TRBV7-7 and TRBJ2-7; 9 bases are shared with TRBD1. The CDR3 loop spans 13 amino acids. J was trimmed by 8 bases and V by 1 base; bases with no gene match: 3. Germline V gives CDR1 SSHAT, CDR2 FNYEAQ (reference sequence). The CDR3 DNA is TGTGCCAGCAGCTTAGGGACAGGGGACCAGCAGTACTTC. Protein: CASSLGTGDQQYF.

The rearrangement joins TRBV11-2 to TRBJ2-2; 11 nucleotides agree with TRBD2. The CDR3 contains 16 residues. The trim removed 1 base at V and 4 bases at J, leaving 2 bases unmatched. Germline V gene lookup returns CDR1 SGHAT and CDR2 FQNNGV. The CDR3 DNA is TGTGCCAGCAGCTTAGTGACTAGCGGGGCCACCGGGGAGCTGTTTTTT. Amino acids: CASSLVTSGATGELFF.

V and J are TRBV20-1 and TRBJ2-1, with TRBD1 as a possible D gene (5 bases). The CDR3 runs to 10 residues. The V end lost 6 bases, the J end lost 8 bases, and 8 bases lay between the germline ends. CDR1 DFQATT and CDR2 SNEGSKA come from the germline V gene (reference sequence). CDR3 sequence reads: CSAWGYEQFF. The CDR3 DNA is TGCAGTGCATGGGGCTATGAGCAGTTCTTC.

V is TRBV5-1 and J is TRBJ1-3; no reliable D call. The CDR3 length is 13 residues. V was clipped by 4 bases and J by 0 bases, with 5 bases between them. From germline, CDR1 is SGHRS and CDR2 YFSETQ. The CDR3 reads CASSTGSGNTIYF. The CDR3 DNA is TGCGCCAGCAGCACGGGCTCTGGAAACACCATATATTTT.

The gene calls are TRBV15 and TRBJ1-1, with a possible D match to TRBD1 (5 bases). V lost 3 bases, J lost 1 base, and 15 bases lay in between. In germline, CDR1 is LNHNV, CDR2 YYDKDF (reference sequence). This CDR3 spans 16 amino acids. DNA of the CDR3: TGTGCCACCAGCAGTCTTGGGGGACTGCGGAACACTGAAGCTTTCTTT. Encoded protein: CATSSLGGLRNTEAFF.

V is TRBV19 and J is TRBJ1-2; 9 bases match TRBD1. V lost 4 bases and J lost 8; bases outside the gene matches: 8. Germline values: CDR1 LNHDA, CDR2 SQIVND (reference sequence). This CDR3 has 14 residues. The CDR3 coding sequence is TGTGCCAGTAGTACCGGGACAGGGTCTCCGGGCTACACCTTC. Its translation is CASSTGTGSPGYTF.

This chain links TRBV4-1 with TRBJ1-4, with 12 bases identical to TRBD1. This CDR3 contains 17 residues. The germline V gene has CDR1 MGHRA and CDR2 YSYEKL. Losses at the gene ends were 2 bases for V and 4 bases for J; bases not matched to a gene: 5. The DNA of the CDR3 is TGCGCCAGCAGCCAACTTGGGACAGGGGGCCATAATGAAAAACTGTTTTTT. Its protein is CASSQLGTGGHNEKLFF.

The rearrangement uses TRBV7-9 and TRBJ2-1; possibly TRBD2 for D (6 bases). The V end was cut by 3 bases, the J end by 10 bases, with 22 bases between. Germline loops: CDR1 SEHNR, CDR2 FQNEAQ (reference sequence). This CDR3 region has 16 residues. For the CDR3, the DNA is TGTGCCAGCAGCTTCCCTGTGGTGGGAACGGGAGTCGAGCAGTTCTTC. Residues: CASSFPVVGTGVEQFF. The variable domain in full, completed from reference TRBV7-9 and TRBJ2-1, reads DTGVSQNPRHKITKRGQNVTFRCDPISEHNRLYWYRQTLGQGPEFLTYFQNEAQLEKSRLLSDRFSAERPKGSFSTLEIQRTEQGDSAMYLCASSFPVVGTGVEQFFGPGTRLTVL.

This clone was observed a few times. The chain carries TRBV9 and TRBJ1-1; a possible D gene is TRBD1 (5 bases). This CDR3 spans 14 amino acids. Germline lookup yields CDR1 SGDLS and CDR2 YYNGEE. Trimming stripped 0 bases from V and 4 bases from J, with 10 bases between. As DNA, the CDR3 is TGTGCCAGCAGCGTAGAAGGGGCCGGCACTGAAGCTTTCTTT. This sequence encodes CASSVEGAGTEAFF.

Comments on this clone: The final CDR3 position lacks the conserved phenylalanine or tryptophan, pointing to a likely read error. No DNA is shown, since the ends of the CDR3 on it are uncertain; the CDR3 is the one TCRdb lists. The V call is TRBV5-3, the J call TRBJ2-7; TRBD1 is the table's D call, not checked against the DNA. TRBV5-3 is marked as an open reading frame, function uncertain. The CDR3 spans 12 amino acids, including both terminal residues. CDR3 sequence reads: CARSLTSGFWFL.

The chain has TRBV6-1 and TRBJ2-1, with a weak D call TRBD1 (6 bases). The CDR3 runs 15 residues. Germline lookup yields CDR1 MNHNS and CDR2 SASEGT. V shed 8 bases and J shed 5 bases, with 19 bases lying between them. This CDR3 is CASHNDRPIDNEQFF. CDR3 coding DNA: TGTGCCAGCCATAACGACAGGCCCATCGACAATGAGCAGTTCTTC.

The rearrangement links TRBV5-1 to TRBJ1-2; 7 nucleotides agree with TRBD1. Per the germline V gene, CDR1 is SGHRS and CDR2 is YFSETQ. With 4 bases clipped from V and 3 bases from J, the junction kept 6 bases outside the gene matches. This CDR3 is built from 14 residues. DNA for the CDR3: TGCGCCAGCAGCCCTTACCAGGGGGACTATGGCTACACCTTC. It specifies CASSPYQGDYGYTF.

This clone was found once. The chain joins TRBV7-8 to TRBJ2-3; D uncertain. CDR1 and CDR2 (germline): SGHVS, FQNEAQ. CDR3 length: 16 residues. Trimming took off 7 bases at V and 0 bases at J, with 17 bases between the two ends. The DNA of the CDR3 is TGTGCCAGCACCCGCTTCGGGTCCTCTAGCACAGATACGCAGTATTTT. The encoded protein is CASTRFGSSSTDTQYF.

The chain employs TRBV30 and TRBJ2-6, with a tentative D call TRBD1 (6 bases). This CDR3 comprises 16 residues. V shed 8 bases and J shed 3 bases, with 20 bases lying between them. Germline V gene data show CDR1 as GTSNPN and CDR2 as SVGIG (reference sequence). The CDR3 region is CAATGTSTGGANVLTF. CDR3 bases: TGTGCCGCGACCGGGACATCGACAGGTGGGGCCAACGTCCTGACTTTC.

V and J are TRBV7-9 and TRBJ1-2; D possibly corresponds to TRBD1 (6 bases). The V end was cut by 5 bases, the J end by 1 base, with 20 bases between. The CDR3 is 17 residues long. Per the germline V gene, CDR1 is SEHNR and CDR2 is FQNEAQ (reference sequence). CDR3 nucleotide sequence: TGTGCCAGCAGCCCCCAGGGGATGCTTGGGGATAACTATGGCTACACCTTC. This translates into CASSPQGMLGDNYGYTF. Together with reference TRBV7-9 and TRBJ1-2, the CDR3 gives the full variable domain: DTGVSQNPRHKITKRGQNVTFRCDPISEHNRLYWYRQTLGQGPEFLTYFQNEAQLEKSRLLSDRFSAERPKGSFSTLEIQRTEQGDSAMYLCASSPQGMLGDNYGYTFGSGTRLTVV.

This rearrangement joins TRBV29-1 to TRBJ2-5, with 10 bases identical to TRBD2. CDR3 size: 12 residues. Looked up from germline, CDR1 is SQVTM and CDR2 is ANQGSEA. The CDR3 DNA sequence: TGCAGTGTTTTAGCGGGGGGAGAGACCCAGTACTTC. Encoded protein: CSVLAGGETQYF.

The CDR3 spells CASSLVDTGELFF. The CDR3, as DNA: TGTGCCAGCAGCTTAGTAGACACCGGGGAGCTGTTTTTT. V is TRBV7-2 and J is TRBJ2-2; D gene ambiguous. The CDR3 runs to 13 residues. In germline, CDR1 is SGHTA, CDR2 FQGNSA. With 1 base removed from V and 3 bases from J, the gap between germline ends came to 3 bases. The variable domain in full, with the rest retrieved from reference TRBV7-2 and TRBJ2-2, is GAGVSQSPSNKVTEKGKDVELRCDPISGHTALYWYRQSLGQGLEFLIYFQGNSAPDKSGLPSDRFSAERTGGSVSTLTIQRTQQEDSAVYLCASSLVDTGELFFGEGSRLTVL.

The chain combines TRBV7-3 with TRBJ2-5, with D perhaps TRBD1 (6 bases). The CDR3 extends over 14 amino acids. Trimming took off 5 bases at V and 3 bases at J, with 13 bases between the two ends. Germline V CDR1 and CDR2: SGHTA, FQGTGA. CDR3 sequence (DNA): TGTGCCAGCAGCCCAGGGGCCAAGAAAGAGACCCAGTACTTC. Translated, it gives CASSPGAKKETQYF.

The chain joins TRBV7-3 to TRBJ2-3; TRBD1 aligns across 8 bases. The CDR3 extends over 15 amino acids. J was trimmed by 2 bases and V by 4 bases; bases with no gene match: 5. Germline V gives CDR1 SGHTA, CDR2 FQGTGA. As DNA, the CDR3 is TGTGCCAGCAGCTCCGGGACAGGTCCCACAGATACGCAGTATTTT. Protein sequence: CASSSGTGPTDTQYF.